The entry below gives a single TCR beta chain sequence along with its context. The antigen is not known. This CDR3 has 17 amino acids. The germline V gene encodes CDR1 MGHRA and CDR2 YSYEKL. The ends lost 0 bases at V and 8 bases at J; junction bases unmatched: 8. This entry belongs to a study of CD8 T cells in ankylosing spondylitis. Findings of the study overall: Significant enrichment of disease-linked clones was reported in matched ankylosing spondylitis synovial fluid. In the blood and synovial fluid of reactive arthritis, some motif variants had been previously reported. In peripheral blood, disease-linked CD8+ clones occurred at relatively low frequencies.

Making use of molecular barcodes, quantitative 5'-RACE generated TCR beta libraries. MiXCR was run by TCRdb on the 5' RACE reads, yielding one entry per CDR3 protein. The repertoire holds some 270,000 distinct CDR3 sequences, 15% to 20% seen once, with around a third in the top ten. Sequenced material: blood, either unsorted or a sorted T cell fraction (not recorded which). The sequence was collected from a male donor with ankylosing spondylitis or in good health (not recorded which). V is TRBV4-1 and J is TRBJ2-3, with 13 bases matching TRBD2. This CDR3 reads CASSQEAGLAGVGTQYF. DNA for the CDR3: TGCGCCAGCAGCCAAGAAGCCGGACTAGCGGGAGTGGGTACGCAGTATTTT.